The TCR beta chain described here comes from a study of T cells after yellow fever vaccination (dated by TCRdb to about 2019). Broadly, across the study: The SMART-Seq v4 Ultra Low Input RNA kit was used to prepare libraries from fractions with low cell numbers. To follow T-cell clones before and after primary and booster YFV17D yellow fever vaccination, bulk TCR alpha and beta repertoires were sequenced over time. The cohort comprised two healthy male donors, one aged 18 to 30 and one aged 30 to 40 years. Blood was drawn at multiple timepoints before and after primary and secondary immunization, with bulk PBMC replicates and cell subsets isolated. General conclusions and limits of the study: A small share of clonotypes was detected in both CD4 and CD8 compartments, with the overlap likely arising from convergent recombination. Computational filtering was needed because FACS-sorted repertoires could contain abundant contaminating clonotypes from the bulk population. Because only two donors were included in the study, the extent to which the findings can be generalized is limited. Compared with the primary T-cell response, the secondary T-cell response was weaker but faster, peaking on day 5 rather than day 15. Most clones expanded after primary vaccination were re-detected after the booster (96% of CD4 and around 86% of CD8), suggesting broad memory maintenance.

The data were produced on an Illumina NovaSeq 6000. TCR cDNA was synthesized by 5'RACE template switching, which introduced a universal primer site and unique molecular identifiers. cDNA synthesis was primed from both the TCR alpha and TCR beta constant segments. Libraries were amplified in two PCR steps, with sample barcodes and sequencing adapters added in the second step. Sequencing of the libraries was done on either Illumina HiSeq 2500 (2x100 bp) or NovaSeq (2x150 bp). As for the original processing: Reads were demultiplexed and collapsed into UMI consensus sequences with MIGEC, and V(D)J alignment was performed with MiXCR. Vaccine-responding clonotypes were identified with edgeR using replicate PBMC samples, with FDR below 0.01 and a log2 fold change above 5 up to day 15 being required. CD4 or CD8 identity was assigned to each bulk clonotype according to whether the clonotype was present at higher abundance in the sequenced CD4 repertoire or the sequenced CD8 repertoire. TCRdb passed the public sequencing reads through fastp at Q25 and MiXCR, retaining productive beta sequences. Each CDR3 protein appears once, grouped with its most common genes and DNA. It is TCRdb's table, rather than the study itself, that gives the V and J calls and clone size. Here the sample has under 400,000 distinct CDR3 sequences; roughly an eighth occur a single time. The ten largest make up approximately 3.3% of the sample.

The label giving this sample's treatment or condition can be read as: live attenuated yellow fever vaccine strain. A standard Ficoll-Paque protocol was used to isolate PBMCs from peripheral blood. CD4 and CD8 T-cell fractions were isolated with Dynabeads CD4 and CD8 positive selection kits. TriZol was used to extract RNA from bulk PBMCs, CD4 and CD8 fractions, and dextramer-positive and dextramer-negative fractions. Trimming takes 5 bases off V and 8 bases off J; junction bases not matched to a gene: 8. Based on the germline V gene, the CDR1 and CDR2 sequences are SGHTA and FQGNSA. From its cysteine to its phenylalanine, the CDR3 spans 16 amino acids. Only the CDR3 DNA is retained, 48 bases long and in frame from the first base. Worth noting for this clonotype: Its antigen remains unidentified. No clone much larger than this one lies a single base away; base qualities are absent.

This clonotype was obtained from a man younger than 35 who received the YFV17D yellow fever vaccine. The chain is encoded by TRBV7-2 joined to TRBJ2-1; 14 middle bases align to TRBD2. This specimen consisted of CD4+ T cells sorted from PBMCs, obtained 15 days after the yellow fever booster vaccination. The CDR3 is CASSPRLAGGDYEQFF. The DNA sequence is TGTGCCAGCAGCCCGAGACTAGCGGGGGGGGATTATGAGCAGTTCTTC.